The 16 T cell receptor beta chains reported below all come from one sample, sequenced in a study of control samples from healthy donors and cancer patients. Assay used: immunoSEQ multiplex PCR; TCRdb lists only in-frame clones, some missing. This sample has tens of thousands of clones; 91% occur once, and the top ten carry roughly 23%. Input material: PBMCs. These receptors all stem from a woman in her thirties or forties with head and neck cancer.

The V and J genes are TRBV14 and TRBJ1-2; weak D call: TRBD1 (6 bases). CDR1 SGHDN and CDR2 FVKESK come from the germline V gene. The V end was cut by 0 bases, the J end by 3 bases, with 14 bases between. The CDR3 covers 16 residues. CDR3 in amino acids: CASSQDLRTDHYGYTF. The CDR3 DNA reads as TGTGCCAGCAGCCAAGATCTGAGGACAGACCACTATGGCTACACCTTC. Complete variable domain (other parts from reference TRBV14 and TRBJ1-2): EAGVTQFPSHSVIEKGQTVTLRCDPISGHDNLYWYRRVMGKEIKFLLHFVKESKQDESGMPNNRFLAERTGGTYSTLKVQPAELEDSGVYFCASSQDLRTDHYGYTFGSGTRLTVV.

V gene TRBV9 combines with J gene TRBJ2-1, with a weak D call TRBD2 (7 bases). V lost 4 bases and J lost 5, with 19 bases in between. Germline V gene sequence: CDR1 SGDLS, CDR2 YYNGEE. The CDR3 is made up of 16 amino acids. CDR3 in amino acids: CASSYKGGGNDNEQFF. The DNA for the CDR3 is TGTGCCAGCAGCTATAAGGGAGGGGGGAATGACAATGAGCAGTTCTTC.

The gene calls are TRBV29-1 and TRBJ1-2, with unresolved D. With 6 bases removed from V and 1 base from J, the gap between germline ends came to 6 bases. The CDR3 has 11 amino acids. The germline CDR1 and CDR2 sequences are SQVTM and ANQGSEA. The CDR3 DNA is TGCAGCGTCGACTATAACTATGGCTACACCTTC. Translating gives CSVDYNYGYTF.

The chain combines TRBV28 with TRBJ1-2; D ambiguous. The germline V and J ends were trimmed by 3 bases and 2 bases, with 10 bases remaining between them. This CDR3 contains 14 residues. Germline loops: CDR1 MDHEN, CDR2 SYDVKM. CDR3 DNA sequence: TGTGCCAGCAGTTTTAGTGGGTCCAACTATGGCTACACCTTC. Amino acid sequence: CASSFSGSNYGYTF.

As to this clone: The sample contains more than one DNA sequence encoding this CDR3. CDR3 in DNA: TGTGCCAGTAGTATTGGACAGGGCGGCAATCAGCCCCAGCATTTT. Translating it yields CASSIGQGGNQPQHF. J is TRBJ1-5 and V is TRBV19, with TRBD1 matching 8 bases. CDR1 is LNHDA and CDR2 is SQIVND in the germline V gene (reference sequence). J lost 2 bases, V lost 3 bases, and 3 bases had no gene match. The CDR3 has 15 amino acids.

This clone was recorded only once. The gene calls are TRBV27 and TRBJ1-2; D is perhaps TRBD1 (6 bases). This CDR3 is built from 16 residues. V lost 2 bases and J lost 1, with 14 bases in between. Looked up from germline, CDR1 is MNHEY and CDR2 is SMNVEV (reference sequence). For the CDR3, the DNA is TGTGCCAGCAGTTTACTAGGGGGTGGAGATAACTATGGCTACACCTTC. Encoded protein: CASSLLGGGDNYGYTF.

The CDR3 nucleotides read TGTGCCACCAGCAGAGATCAAGGGTTCGAGCAGTACTTC. Translating gives CATSRDQGFEQYF. The rearrangement joins TRBV15 to TRBJ2-7, with D unclear. Per germline, CDR1 LNHNV and CDR2 YYDKDF (reference sequence). With 0 bases removed from V and 6 bases from J, the gap between germline ends came to 9 bases. CDR3 length: 13 amino acids.

The chain recombines TRBV24-1 with TRBJ2-5; 7 bases are a match to TRBD2. With V trimmed by 2 bases and J by 6 bases, 5 bases remained unmatched. The CDR3 is made up of 14 amino acids. Germline CDR1 and CDR2: KGHDR and SFDVKD. DNA for the CDR3: TGTGCCACCAGTGATTGGGGGGGAATACAGACCCAGTACTTC. Protein: CATSDWGGIQTQYF.

The chain is built from TRBV30 and TRBJ2-1; D possibly corresponds to TRBD1 (6 bases). The CDR3 runs to 13 residues. Trimming pared 7 bases from V and 1 base from J, leaving 11 bases between. The germline V gene encodes CDR1 GTSNPN and CDR2 SVGIG (reference sequence). The CDR3 protein is CAYTQGSYNEQFF. The CDR3 DNA reads TGTGCCTACACTCAGGGGTCCTACAATGAGCAGTTCTTC.

The rearrangement joins TRBV5-8 to TRBJ1-2; TRBD1 aligns across 10 bases. After removal of 5 bases from V and 0 bases from J, the junction contained 13 bases not matched to a gene. Germline V gene lookup returns CDR1 SGHTS and CDR2 YDEGEE. The CDR3 extends over 18 amino acids. CDR3 region: CASRFLPGQGRTNYGYTF. The CDR3 nucleotides are TGTGCCAGCAGATTTCTACCGGGACAGGGGCGAACTAACTATGGCTACACCTTC.

The V call is TRBV25-1, the J call TRBJ1-1; TRBD1 matches at 7 bases. Germline values: CDR1 MGHDK, CDR2 SYGVNS. The CDR3 is 14 amino acids. V shed 1 base, J shed 4 bases, and the junction held 3 bases outside the gene matches. CDR3 sequence: CASSESHRGTEAFF. The DNA of the CDR3 is TGTGCCAGCAGTGAATCCCACAGGGGCACTGAAGCTTTCTTT. Filled out from reference TRBV25-1 and TRBJ1-1, the complete variable domain reads EADIYQTPRYLVIGTGKKITLECSQTMGHDKMYWYQQDPGMELHLIHYSYGVNSTEKGDLSSESTVSRIRTEHFPLTLESARPSHTSQYLCASSESHRGTEAFFGQGTRLTVV.

The rearrangement uses TRBV11-2 and TRBJ2-5, with D maybe TRBD2 (6 bases). The V end lost 5 bases, the J end lost 5 bases, and 18 bases lay between the germline ends. Germline CDR1 reads SGHAT; CDR2 reads FQNNGV. CDR3 length: 15 amino acids. The CDR3 DNA reads as TGTGCCAGCAGCGCCTCGTCGGGAGATGTTGAGACCCAGTACTTC. It yields the protein CASSASSGDVETQYF.

The chain is built from TRBV11-2 and TRBJ2-2, with TRBD2 matching over 9 bases. This CDR3 contains 17 residues. In germline, CDR1 is SGHAT, CDR2 FQNNGV. After removal of 1 base from V and 9 bases from J, the junction contained 12 bases not matched to a gene. The CDR3, as DNA: TGTGCCAGCAGCTTAGTCCGGGGAGCGGGGGGATTGAGGGAGCTGTTTTTT. It codes for CASSLVRGAGGLRELFF.

The rearrangement uses TRBV5-8 and TRBJ2-5; tentatively, D is TRBD1 (6 bases). CDR3 size: 15 residues. V lost 3 bases, J lost 4 bases, and 16 bases lay in between. The germline gives CDR1 SGHTS, CDR2 YDEGEE. In DNA form, the CDR3 reads TGTGCCAGCAGCTCGACGGGACAATATTTAGAGACCCAGTACTTC. Its translation is CASSSTGQYLETQYF. Based on the CDR3 plus reference TRBV5-8 and TRBJ2-5, the full variable domain is EAGVTQSPTHLIKTRGQQATLRCSPISGHTSVYWYQQALGLGLQFLLWYDEGEERNRGNFPPRFSGRQFPNYSSELNVNALELEDSALYLCASSSTGQYLETQYFGPGTRLLVL.

The chain carries TRBV4-2 and TRBJ2-3, with D possibly being TRBD2 (5 bases). CDR1 is LGHNA and CDR2 is YNFKEQ in the germline V gene. V lost 4 bases and J lost 2, with 19 bases in between. The CDR3 length is 17 residues. CDR3 amino acids: CASSLALGSALTDTQYF. In nucleotides, the CDR3 is TGTGCCAGCAGCCTGGCGTTGGGTAGCGCCCTCACAGATACGCAGTATTTT.

The chain uses TRBV6-2 or TRBV6-3 and TRBJ2-7, with D tentatively TRBD1 (5 bases). The CDR3 is 15 residues long. In germline, CDR1 is MNHEY, CDR2 SVGEGT. Deletions cut 6 bases from V and 2 bases from J, with 17 bases between. The CDR3 region has the DNA TGTGCCAGCAGCTCACTGGGGCCGGTCCCCTACGAGCAGTACTTC. Its protein product is CASSSLGPVPYEQYF.